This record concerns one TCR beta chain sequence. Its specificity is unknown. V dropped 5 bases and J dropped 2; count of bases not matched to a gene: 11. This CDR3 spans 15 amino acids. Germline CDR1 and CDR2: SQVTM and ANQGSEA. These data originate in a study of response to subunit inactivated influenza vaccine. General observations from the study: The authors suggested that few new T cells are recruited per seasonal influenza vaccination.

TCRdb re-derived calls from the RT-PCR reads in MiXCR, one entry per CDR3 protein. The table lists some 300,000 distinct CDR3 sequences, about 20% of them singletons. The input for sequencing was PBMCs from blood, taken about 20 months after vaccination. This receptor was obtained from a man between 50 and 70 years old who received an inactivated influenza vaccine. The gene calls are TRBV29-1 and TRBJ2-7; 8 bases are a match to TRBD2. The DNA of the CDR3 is TGCAGCGTTCTCGGGGGAAGCGGGAGTACCTACGAGCAGTACTTC. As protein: CSVLGGSGSTYEQYF.